This is a list of T cell receptor beta chains from one sample in a study of blood T cell repertoires in COVID-19. The assay was immunoSEQ multiplex PCR, and TCRdb's table has in-frame clones only and misses some. The table records about 210,000 clones, more than 80% of them present only once. The sample consisted of PBMCs or T cells enriched from blood (not recorded which). Receptors originate from a man aged 25-45 years who had recovered from COVID-19. CDR3s include the opening cysteine and the closing phenylalanine or tryptophan. The D gene is left open where the match is weak. Not all rows give a size; the values are once, few, many and, for expanded clones, a class.

TRBJ1-5	.	.	TRBV12-3/TRBV12-4	TGTGCCAGCAGTTTAGAACAGTCTCAGCCCCAGCATTTT	CASSLEQSQPQHF
TRBJ2-1	TRBD2	.	TRBV5-6	TGTGCCAGCAGCTTGCTTAGCGGGGTACACAATGAGCAGTTCTTC	CASSLLSGVHNEQFF
TRBJ2-6	.	.	TRBV5-8	TGTGCCAGCAGCTACGGACTGACCTCTGGGGCCAACGTCCTGACTTTC	CASSYGLTSGANVLTF
TRBJ2-7	.	.	TRBV4-3	TGCGCCAGCAGCCAAGAATTCGGGGTCTCCTACGAGCAGTACTTC	CASSQEFGVSYEQYF
TRBJ2-1	TRBD1	once	TRBV18	TGTGCCAGCTCACCCTCCCGGGACAGGTCCTACAATGAGCAGTTCTTC	CASSPSRDRSYNEQFF
TRBJ2-1	TRBD2	.	TRBV6-5	TGTGCCAGCAGTCGGACTAGCGGGGGGGCCAAAAATTGGTTCTTC	CASSRTSGGAKNWFF
TRBJ2-7	.	.	TRBV11-2	TGTGCCAGCAGCTTGTACTACGAGCAGTACTTC	CASSLYYEQYF
TRBJ1-4	.	.	TRBV20-1	TGCAGTGCTAGTCCGACCGGACGGGGAAATGAAAAACTGTTTTTT	CSASPTGRGNEKLFF
TRBJ2-2	TRBD1	.	TRBV7-9	TGTGCCAGCAGCTCAAGACAGGGCAACACCGGGGAGCTGTTTTTT	CASSSRQGNTGELFF
TRBJ2-6	TRBD2	.	TRBV19	TGTGCCAGTAGCCCGGGACTAGCGGGAGGTTCTGGGGCCAACGTCCTGACTTTC	CASSPGLAGGSGANVLTF
TRBJ2-3	TRBD1	.	TRBV25-1	TGTGCCAGCAGTTGGGACAGCGCGACTACAGATACGCAGTATTTT	CASSWDSATTDTQYF
TRBJ1-2	TRBD1	.	TRBV4-3	TGCGCCAGCAGCCGCGGGGACAGAGACTATGGCTACACCTTC	CASSRGDRDYGYTF
TRBJ1-2	.	.	TRBV5-5	TGTGCCAGCAGACGGGACGGGGACTCTCCTAACTATGGCTACACCTTC	CASRRDGDSPNYGYTF
TRBJ2-5	.	.	TRBV4-1	TGCGCCAGCAGCCAATCTCCGACAGGACCTCAAGAGACCCAGTACTTC	CASSQSPTGPQETQYF
TRBJ1-2	TRBD1	.	TRBV5-4	TGTGCCAGCAGCGAGGAGTACAGGGGCTATGGCTACACCTTC	CASSEEYRGYGYTF
TRBJ1-2	.	.	TRBV11-2	TGTGCTAGCAGTCCTGGGGCGGGACACTATGGCTACACCTTC	CASSPGAGHYGYTF
TRBJ2-5	.	.	TRBV7-9	TGTGCCAGCAGCAGGGCCAGGGAGACCCAGTACTTC	CASSRARETQYF
TRBJ1-1	.	.	TRBV6-5	TGTGCCAGCAGTTACCGACAGTCGAACACTGAAGCTTTCTTT	CASSYRQSNTEAFF
TRBJ2-3	TRBD2	.	TRBV28	TGTGCCAGCAGTTTTTCGGCTAGCGGGTTAGGCGATACGCAGTATTTT	CASSFSASGLGDTQYF
TRBJ1-4	.	once	TRBV20-1	TGCAGTGCTAGTCTATCTGGGCCTAATGAAAAACTGTTTTTT	CSASLSGPNEKLFF
TRBJ1-1	.	.	TRBV20-1	TGCAGTGCTAGCGGTGGCACTGAAGCTTTCTTT	CSASGGTEAFF
TRBJ1-6	.	.	TRBV7-2	TGTGCCAGCAGCTTAACTTTGCAGGGTACGGATACACCCCTCCACTTT	CASSLTLQGTDTPLHF
TRBJ2-1	TRBD2	.	TRBV28	TGTGCCAGCAGGCCGACTAGCGGGCACGACAATGAGCAGTTCTTC	CASRPTSGHDNEQFF
TRBJ1-2	TRBD1	.	TRBV4-3	TGCGCCAGCAGCCAAGTACTGGACAGGGGACTTAACTATGGCTACACCTTC	CASSQVLDRGLNYGYTF
TRBJ1-2	.	.	TRBV21-1	TGTGCCAGCAGCAAAGTGGCTATAGCTCTTGGCTACACCTTC	CASSKVAIALGYTF
TRBJ2-7	.	.	TRBV10-1	TGCGCCAGCAGTAAAAATAAGCTTCCCTACGAGCAGTACTTC	CASSKNKLPYEQYF
TRBJ2-3	.	.	TRBV5-4	TGTGCCAGCAGCTTCCCCACCTGGACTGGCACAGATACGCAGTATTTT	CASSFPTWTGTDTQYF
TRBJ1-1	.	.	TRBV30	TGTGCCTGGAGGGAGCGGGGGACTGAAGCTTTCTTT	CAWRERGTEAFF
TRBJ2-1	TRBD2	.	TRBV24-1	TGTGCCACCAGTGAACGGACTAGCGGGAGGTACAATGAGCAGTTCTTC	CATSERTSGRYNEQFF
TRBJ1-2	TRBD1	.	TRBV4-2	TGTGCCAGCAGCCAAGAATGGCAGGGGGCAAACTATGGCTACACCTTC	CASSQEWQGANYGYTF
TRBJ2-3	.	.	TRBV10-3	TGTGCCATCACCCCTGAGTACCTACTAGTTTCAGATACGCAGTATTTT	CAITPEYLLVSDTQYF
TRBJ2-1	TRBD2	.	TRBV10-2	TGCGCCAGCCTGGGAGGGGTGACTAGCGGGGGGGCCTACAATGAGCAGTTCTTC	CASLGGVTSGGAYNEQFF
TRBJ2-5	TRBD1	.	TRBV5-4	TGTGCCAGCAGCGTGCCCCAGCGGACAGGGCAAGAGACCCAGTACTTC	CASSVPQRTGQETQYF
TRBJ1-1	TRBD1	.	TRBV3-1/TRBV3-2	TGTGCCAGCAGCCAAGTCCCCCGGGACAGGGGCTTGGCTTTCTTT	CASSQVPRDRGLAFF
TRBJ2-3	TRBD1	.	TRBV2	TGTGCCAGCAGTCCACCGGGACAGGGTACGGGTACGCAGTATTTT	CASSPPGQGTGTQYF
TRBJ2-1	TRBD1	.	TRBV9	TGTGCCAGCAGCCCCCACCGGGACAGACAGTACAATGAGCAGTTCTTC	CASSPHRDRQYNEQFF
TRBJ1-2	.	.	TRBV12-2	TGTGCAAGTCGCGCGACCAGGGGGCTCTATGGCTACACCTTC	CASRATRGLYGYTF
TRBJ2-1	.	.	TRBV9	TGTGCCAGCAGCGTAGAAGACAGCTACTACAATGAGCAGTTCTTC	CASSVEDSYYNEQFF
TRBJ2-7	TRBD2	.	TRBV4-3	TGCGCCAGCAGCCAAGAGAGGCGGGGGGGCCCAGATGAGCAGTACTTC	CASSQERRGGPDEQYF
TRBJ2-1	.	once	TRBV6-5	TGTGCCAGCAGTTACCTAAGCGGCAATGAGCAGTTCTTC	CASSYLSGNEQFF
TRBJ1-2	.	once	TRBV2	TGTGCCAGCAGTCCCGGGGGGGGAGGCTACACCTTC	CASSPGGGGYTF
TRBJ1-4	TRBD1	.	TRBV5-5	TGTGCCAGCAGCAAGCCCGGGACAGGGAATGAAAAACTGTTTTTT	CASSKPGTGNEKLFF
TRBJ2-3	TRBD2	once	TRBV11-2	TGTGCCAGCAGCTTCGGCAGGGGCTTCGTCAAGCGGGAGTTGAGGCAGTATTTT	CASSFGRGFVKRELRQYF
TRBJ1-5	.	.	TRBV20-1	TGCAGTGCTAGCAGTCAGCCCCAGCATTTT	CSASSQPQHF
TRBJ1-2	.	.	TRBV4-1	TGCGCCAGCAGCCAATTCCAGGCTAACTATGGCTACACCTTC	CASSQFQANYGYTF
TRBJ1-4	TRBD1	.	TRBV11-2	TGTGCCAGCAGCTTAGCCAGGGACAGGAGAGATGAAAAACTGTTTTTT	CASSLARDRRDEKLFF
TRBJ1-1	TRBD1	.	TRBV7-9	TGTGCCAGCAGCTTAGCTAACAGGGGGTCGGTTACTGAAGCTTTCTTT	CASSLANRGSVTEAFF
TRBJ2-7	TRBD1	.	TRBV30	TGTGCCTGGGGCCGGGACAGGGTGTACGAGCAGTACTTC	CAWGRDRVYEQYF
TRBJ2-5	TRBD2	once	TRBV5-1	TGCGCCAGCAGCTTGTTCGGGCTAGCGGGAGGGCCTATAGAGACCCAGTACTTC	CASSLFGLAGGPIETQYF
TRBJ1-3	TRBD1	few	TRBV19	TGTGCCAGTAGTTCACGGACAGGCGCTGGAAACACCATATATTTT	CASSSRTGAGNTIYF
TRBJ1-4	.	.	TRBV7-2	TGTGCCAGCAGCTTAGACGGCAGGTCTAATGAAAAACTGTTTTTT	CASSLDGRSNEKLFF
TRBJ1-1	TRBD1	.	TRBV4-3	TGCGCCAGCAGCCAGGAGACAGGGGTGAACACTGAAGCTTTCTTT	CASSQETGVNTEAFF
TRBJ1-6	TRBD1	.	TRBV30	TGTGCCTGGACCCCCAATGGCAGGGGGTTAACTAATTCACCCCTCCACTTT	CAWTPNGRGLTNSPLHF
TRBJ1-2	.	.	TRBV27	TGTGCCAGCAGTCCCCAGGGGATGGGTAACTATGGCTACACCTTC	CASSPQGMGNYGYTF
TRBJ1-1	.	.	TRBV25-1	TGTGCCAGCTCCCAAACAGGGTTATTCACTGAAGCTTTCTTT	CASSQTGLFTEAFF
TRBJ1-2	TRBD1	many	TRBV7-8	TGTGCCAGCAGCTTAGCGATGACAGGGGAGTTAGGTGGCTACACCTTC	CASSLAMTGELGGYTF
TRBJ2-5	TRBD2	.	TRBV18	TGTGCCAGCTCACCGGATAGCGGGAGATGGCAAGAGACCCAGTACTTC	CASSPDSGRWQETQYF